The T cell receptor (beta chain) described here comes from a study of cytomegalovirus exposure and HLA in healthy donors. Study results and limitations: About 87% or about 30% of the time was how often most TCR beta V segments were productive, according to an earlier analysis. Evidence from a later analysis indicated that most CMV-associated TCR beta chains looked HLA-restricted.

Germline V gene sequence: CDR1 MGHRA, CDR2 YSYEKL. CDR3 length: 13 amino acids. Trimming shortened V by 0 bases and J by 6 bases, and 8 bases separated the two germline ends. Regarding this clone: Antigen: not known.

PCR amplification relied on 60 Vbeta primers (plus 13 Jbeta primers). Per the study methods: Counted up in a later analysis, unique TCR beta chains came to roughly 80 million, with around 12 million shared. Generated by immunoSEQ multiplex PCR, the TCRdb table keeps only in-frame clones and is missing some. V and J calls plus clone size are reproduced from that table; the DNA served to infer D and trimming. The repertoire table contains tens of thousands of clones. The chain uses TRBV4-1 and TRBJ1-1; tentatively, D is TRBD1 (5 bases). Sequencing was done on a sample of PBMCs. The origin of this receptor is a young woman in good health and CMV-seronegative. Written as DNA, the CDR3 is TGCGCCAGCAGCCAAGACGCAGGGTCTGAAGCTTTCTTT. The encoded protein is CASSQDAGSEAFF.